This T cell receptor (beta chain) was found in a study of blood T cell repertoires in COVID-19. With 6 bases clipped from V and 9 bases from J, the junction kept 6 bases outside the gene matches. Germline values: CDR1 MNHEY, CDR2 SVGAGI. This CDR3 is built from 15 residues. TCRdb's table, derived via immunoSEQ multiplex PCR, lists solely in-frame clones and lacks some. Of about 92,000 clones in the sample, 60% to 85% were seen once. What was sequenced was peripheral blood. The clonotype was recovered from a man aged 45-60 years who had recovered from COVID-19. The V and J genes are TRBV6-5 and TRBJ1-6; 12 nucleotides match TRBD1. DNA of the CDR3: TGTGCCAGCAGAACACGGGACAGGGGGCTTTCACCCCTCCACTTT. This gives the protein CASRTRDRGLSPLHF.